Described below is a single T cell receptor beta chain sequence and its context. This clone was counted once. Its binding antigen is unknown. Base qualities are not recorded, but no much larger clone differs from it by a single base. This entry belongs to a study of blood T cell repertoires in COVID-19 (dated by TCRdb to the early 2020s). About the study as a whole: The collaborator samples originated in the United States, Italy and Spain and spanned the acute and convalescent phases of COVID-19. The dataset comprised deeply sampled blood TCRbeta repertoires from subjects exposed to, actively infected with, or recovered from COVID-19. A freely available public database, intended as a resource for researchers studying the immune response to SARS-CoV-2, is where the repertoires were released. Sample metadata almost always included a de-identified subject ID, COVID-19 status, age in years and sex. The samples were drawn from the first 160 participants of the ongoing ImmuneRACE study and from 950 to 1,500 subjects provided by 6 global collaborators. Where available, HLA class I and class II types were obtained from metadata supplied by the sample provider rather than from assay-based typing. The prospective study material was composed of cDNA or gDNA derived from T cells, B-cell-depleted T cells, or PBMCs.

The germline V gene encodes CDR1 MNHEY and CDR2 SVGAGI. Its CDR3 holds 15 amino acids, cysteine through phenylalanine. The only DNA kept is the CDR3, 45 bases in frame from the first base. The trim is 1 base for V and 0 bases for J, with a gap of 10 bases between the germline ends. At one collaborating source in Seattle, patients were enrolled during active infection and were followed longitudinally through the course of disease. Whole blood was collected in K2EDTA tubes by collaborating institutions according to the institutions' own protocols. For TCRbeta analysis, collaborators shipped samples in one of three forms: frozen whole blood, isolated PBMCs, or DNA extracted from either of those sample types. What the research found in general, with its limitations: The quantity of clinical and demographic metadata differed by source and by participant and was supplied without curation.

TCRbeta CDR3 regions were amplified from genomic DNA using the immunoSEQ Assay, a bias-controlled multiplex PCR. Per the source publication's procedure: The number of nucleated cells in each sample was estimated from the amplification of reference gene primers within the assay. To quantify the absolute abundance of each unique TCRbeta CDR3 rearrangement, sequence reads were collapsed and filtered. For each sample, productive Simpson clonality was calculated by taking the square root of Simpson's diversity index across productive rearrangements. TCRdb took this table from immuneACCESS and kept in-frame rearrangements with V and J called. Such tables lack part of the clones; where checked against another copy, unresolved V genes explain under half of the gap, and the rest is unexplained. D and trimming come from the DNA, and the V and J calls and clone size come from that table. The sample has 430,000 or so clones on record, about 90% of them singletons. The ten largest clones add up to about 0.91% of the sample.

The origin of this receptor is a man aged 18 to 30 with COVID-19, enrolled during active disease. Sequencing was carried out using peripheral blood. Recombination linked TRBV6-5 to TRBJ2-7; the D gene is possibly TRBD1, with 6 bases matching. For the CDR3, the sequence is CASSYFLDSSYEQYF. The DNA sequence is given as TGTGCCAGCAGTTACTTCTTGGACAGCTCCTACGAGCAGTACTTC.